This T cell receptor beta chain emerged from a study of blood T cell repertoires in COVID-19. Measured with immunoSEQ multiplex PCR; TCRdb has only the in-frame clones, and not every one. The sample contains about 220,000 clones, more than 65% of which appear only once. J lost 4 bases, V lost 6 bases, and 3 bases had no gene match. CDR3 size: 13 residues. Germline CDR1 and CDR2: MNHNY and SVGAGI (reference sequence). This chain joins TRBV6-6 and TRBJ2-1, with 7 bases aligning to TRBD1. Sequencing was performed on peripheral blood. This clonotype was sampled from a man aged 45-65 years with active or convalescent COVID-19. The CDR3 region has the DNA TGTGCCAGCAGCCGGGACAGATACAATGAGCAGTTCTTC. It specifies CASSRDRYNEQFF.